This T cell receptor beta chain was sequenced for a study of chemoradiotherapy in HPV16-positive cancers. The study, taken as a whole, reports: Candidate HPV-specific clones and E7-related TCR motifs grew in tumor during treatment.

CDR1 and CDR2 from the germline V gene are SGHDT and YYEEEE. The junction had 10 bases not matched to a gene; V was cut back by 2 bases and J by 4 bases. This CDR3 has 17 amino acids. Sequenced by immunoSEQ multiplex PCR; TCRdb stores in-frame clones only, minus some. The sample lists about 7,600 clones; about 80% were seen once. Worth noting for this clone: The antigen remains unidentified.

This clonotype was obtained from a human donor with HPV-associated anogenital cancer. The sample in question was blood, obtained from a patient who underwent chemoradiotherapy. The chain couples TRBV5-6 to TRBJ1-3, with 9 nucleotides matching TRBD1. The CDR3 sequence: CASSLRPGQGAGNTIYF. As DNA, the CDR3 is TGTGCCAGCAGCTTACGACCGGGACAGGGCGCGGGAAACACCATATATTTT.